The next 12 T cell receptor beta chains were all read from a single sample in a study of tumor and adjacent non-tumor tissue in lung cancer. Three rounds of nested PCR, following a modified ARM-PCR protocol, produced the TCRbeta library. Each CDR3 protein gets one entry after TCRdb re-called the multiplex PCR reads with MiXCR. Of approximately 79,000 distinct CDR3 sequences in the sample, around 70% were seen once. RNA was extracted from bulk tissue without any cell sorting. Sequencing used lung tumor tissue. The receptors come from a woman aged 40 to 49 with non-small cell lung cancer.

This clonotype has ten or more counts. This chain joins TRBV28 and TRBJ2-5; a possible D gene is TRBD2 (7 bases). Trimming took 3 bases from V and 0 from J, leaving 11 bases between them. The CDR3 has 15 residues. The germline CDR1 and CDR2 sequences are MDHEN and SYDVKM. The CDR3 region has the DNA TGTGCCAGCAGTTTCGGGGGGCTGTACCAAGAGACCCAGTACTTC. This gives the protein CASSFGGLYQETQYF.

Comment on this clonotype: The junction shows a germline mismatch at one end, possibly a read error. The chain has TRBV5-1 and TRBJ2-1; D remains ambiguous. Germline CDR1 SGHRS, CDR2 YFSETQ. This CDR3 contains 15 residues. This CDR3 is CASRSGSYSYSEQFF. CDR3 bases: TGCGCCAGCAGGTCCGGATCTTACTCCTACAGTGAGCAGTTCTTC.

The V call is TRBV11-1, the J call TRBJ2-7, with 12 bases that match TRBD2. The CDR3 runs 15 residues. Trimming at V came to 7 bases and at J to 3 bases, leaving 7 bases not matched to a gene. Germline V gene lookup returns CDR1 SGHAT and CDR2 FQDESV (reference sequence). Written as DNA, the CDR3 is TGTGCCAGCATCGGGACTAGCGGGTTATTCTACGAGCAGTACTTC. Its protein is CASIGTSGLFYEQYF.

Details on this clonotype: An end of the junction differs from the germline gene, which may be a read error. The chain is built from TRBV7-9 and TRBJ2-1; 8 bases map to TRBD1. CDR3 length: 15 amino acids. Germline loops: CDR1 SEHNR, CDR2 FQNEAQ (reference sequence). The CDR3 bases are TGTGTCAGCAGCTTAGGACAGGGTGATCTGTATGAGCAGTTCTTC. This codes for CVSSLGQGDLYEQFF.

Note on this clonotype: Its ends do not fully match the called genes, so a read error is possible. This chain uses TRBV29-1 with TRBJ1-2; D unresolved. Per the germline V gene, CDR1 is SQVTM and CDR2 is ANQGSEA. The CDR3 consists of 10 residues. CDR3 protein: CSVLSSGYTF. The CDR3 DNA reads TGCAGCGTTCTATCGAGTGGCTACACATTC. The full variable domain, with the rest looked up from reference TRBV29-1 and TRBJ1-2, is SAVISQKPSRDICQRGTSLTIQCQVDSQVTMMFWYRQQPGQSLTLIATANQGSEATYESGFVIDKFPISRPNLTFSTLTVSNMSPEDSSIYLCSVLSSGYTFGSGTRLTVV.

The CDR3 DNA reads as TGTGCCAGCAGCTTACATCCCCTAGCGGACTACAATGAGCAGTTCTTC. This translates into CASSLHPLADYNEQFF. The chain combines TRBV28 with TRBJ2-1; 7 positions match TRBD2. This CDR3 spans 16 amino acids. Trimming at V came to 6 bases and at J to 3 bases, leaving 11 bases not matched to a gene. The germline V gene encodes CDR1 MDHEN and CDR2 SYDVKM.

This clonotype was detected ten times or more. V gene TRBV14 combines with J gene TRBJ1-1; weak D call: TRBD1 (6 bases). Trimming shortened V by 1 base and J by 5 bases, and 11 bases separated the two germline ends. The germline CDR1 and CDR2 sequences are SGHDN and FVKESK. The CDR3 runs 14 residues. The CDR3 protein is CASSQGVGGTEAFF. CDR3 DNA sequence: TGTGCCAGCAGCCAAGGAGTAGGGGGGACTGAAGCTTTCTTT.

At least ten counts were recorded for this clonotype. The chain links TRBV6-5 to TRBJ1-4; TRBD1 might be the D (6 bases). This CDR3 is 15 amino acids long. The V end was cut by 6 bases, the J end by 0 bases, with 11 bases between. The germline CDR1 and CDR2 sequences are MNHEY and SVGAGI. This CDR3 reads CASRRQVATNEKLFF. DNA for the CDR3: TGTGCCAGCAGACGACAGGTTGCAACTAATGAAAAACTGTTTTTT.

Regarding this clonotype: A junction end diverges from the germline sequence, so it may reflect a read error. This chain uses TRBV6-5 with TRBJ2-7; D is unresolved. The germline CDR1 and CDR2 sequences are MNHEY and SVGAGI. This CDR3 comprises 14 residues. CDR3: CASSQSGKGLEPYF. CDR3 nucleotides: TGTGCCAGCAGTCAAAGTGGGAAAGGTCTCGAGCCGTACTTC.

The sample holds one count of this clonotype. V gene TRBV6-5 combines with J gene TRBJ1-1, with D maybe TRBD1 (5 bases). The CDR3 length is 16 residues. CDR1 is MNHEY and CDR2 is SVGAGI in the germline V gene. V was trimmed by 11 bases and J by 2 bases, leaving 24 bases between them. The CDR3 DNA reads TGTGCCTTTCGGAGGGGACCCGGCAGGCCTAACACTGAAGCTTTCTTT. Translated: CAFRRGPGRPNTEAFF.

Note on this clonotype: An end of the junction differs from the germline gene, which may be a read error. The CDR3 reads CTTSEGSGRMQPQHF. DNA for the CDR3: TGTACCACCAGTGAAGGTTCGGGGCGGATGCAGCCCCAGCATTTT. The chain uses TRBV24-1 and TRBJ1-5, with a weak D call TRBD1 (5 bases). Germline loops: CDR1 KGHDR, CDR2 SFDVKD. The CDR3 has 15 amino acids.

Turning to this clonotype: The junction shows a germline mismatch at one end, possibly a read error. This sequence joins TRBV11-3 and TRBJ2-7; perhaps TRBD1 as D (5 bases). Germline V gene lookup returns CDR1 SGHNT and CDR2 YENEEA. CDR3 size: 14 residues. In DNA, the CDR3 is TGTGCTAGCAGCCCCGGACAAGATTCCTACGAGCAGTACTTC. Translated: CASSPGQDSYEQYF. The complete variable domain, with remaining parts taken from reference TRBV11-3 and TRBJ2-7, reads EAGVVQSPRYKIIEKKQPVAFWCNPISGHNTLYWYLQNLGQGPELLIRYENEEAVDDSQLPKDRFSAERLKGVDSTLKIQPAELGDSAVYLCASSPGQDSYEQYFGPGTRLTVT.